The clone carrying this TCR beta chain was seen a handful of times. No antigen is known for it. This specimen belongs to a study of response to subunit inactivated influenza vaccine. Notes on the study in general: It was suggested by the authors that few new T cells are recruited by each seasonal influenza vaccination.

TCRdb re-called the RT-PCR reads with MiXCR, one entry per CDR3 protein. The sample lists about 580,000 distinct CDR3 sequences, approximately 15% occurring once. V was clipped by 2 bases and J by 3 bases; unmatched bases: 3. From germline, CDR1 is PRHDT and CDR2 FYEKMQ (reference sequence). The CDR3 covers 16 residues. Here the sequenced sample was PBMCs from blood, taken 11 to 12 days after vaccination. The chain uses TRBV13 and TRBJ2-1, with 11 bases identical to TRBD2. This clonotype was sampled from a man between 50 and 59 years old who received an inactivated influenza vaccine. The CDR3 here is CASSLMTSGNYNEQFF. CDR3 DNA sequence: TGTGCCAGCAGCTTAATGACTAGCGGGAACTACAATGAGCAGTTCTTC.